The clone carrying this TCR beta chain was seen ten or more times. Unsorted libraries were generated from 2 million PBMCs. These cells had been stored in RNAlater at -80 C. The data are from a study of neurological immune-mediated disorders. The germline CDR1 and CDR2 sequences are SGHTA and FQGNSA. J gave up 4 bases and V 0 bases, and 10 bases lay outside the gene matches. The CDR3 length is 18 residues. 5'RACE employing 10-nucleotide random UMIs yielded the cDNA. TCRdb re-called the 5' RACE reads through MiXCR, storing one row per CDR3 protein. The sample records some 120,000 distinct CDR3 sequences, around 3% being singletons.

The chain joins TRBV7-2 to TRBJ2-2; 8 bases are a match to TRBD1. This receptor was obtained from a woman under 40 with multiple sclerosis. The sample consisted of PBMCs. The CDR3 reads CASSLATLRQGSTGELFF. CDR3 DNA sequence: TGTGCCAGCAGCTTAGCTACCCTCCGACAGGGGAGCACCGGGGAGCTGTTTTTT.